Listed here is a single T cell receptor beta chain. Its antigen is not identified. This sample is part of a study of early T cells in non-severe SARS-CoV-2 infection. In the study overall: Sequencing was performed on bulk RNA from unsorted whole blood, leaving chains unpaired. Study findings and constraints: Sequences matched to VDJdb favored anti-spike CD8 responses, while private and CD4 specificities were missed.

Attachment of unique molecular identifiers to individual cDNA molecules was performed. In TCRdb, the 5' RACE reads were re-called with MiXCR into one record per CDR3 protein. The sample includes tens of thousands of distinct CDR3 sequences, about 11% of them seen just once. The CDR3 covers 10 residues. V was cut by 4 bases and J by 8 bases, with 6 bases left in between. CDR1 is DFQATT, CDR2 SNEGSKA, per germline (reference sequence). The TCR originated in an adult who was a healthcare worker with PCR-confirmed SARS-CoV-2 infection or an uninfected control (not recorded which). V and J are TRBV20-1 and TRBJ2-1; D not certain. The sequencing sample was made of whole blood. CDR3: CSANTDEQFF. The CDR3 coding sequence is TGCAGTGCTAACACCGATGAGCAGTTCTTC.